This entry describes one TCR beta chain. This clone was found a few times. The antigen it recognizes is unknown. No per-base quality is available; no much larger clone lies one base away. V drops 2 bases and J drops 2 bases, leaving 7 bases in between. The CDR3 spans 13 residues, from the cysteine through the phenylalanine. Just the 39-base CDR3 DNA is kept, in frame starting at base 1. CDR1 MNHNS and CDR2 SASEGT are derived from the germline V gene. Libraries came from the immunoSEQ multiplex PCR assay. A mixture of 60 forward primers for TCR Vbeta segments and 13 reverse primers for TCR Jbeta segments was used in the multiplex PCR. A multiplex PCR assay on genomic DNA amplified the CDR3 region of rearranged TCR beta genes. The amplified TCR beta libraries were sequenced on the Illumina HiSeq System as 87-base-pair reads. As for the original processing: Across the 500 to 750 repertoires, a later analysis counted about 81 million unique TCR beta chains, approximately 10 million of which were shared by at least two donors. A nearest-neighbor algorithm error-corrected the raw reads and collapsed the reads into unique sequences, merging closely related sequences to remove PCR and sequencing errors. CDR3 sequences were aligned to IMGT reference sequences to assign V, D and J gene segments. For a sequence to be retained, at least a six-nucleotide match to both a V gene segment and a J gene segment was required. Rearrangements were classified as productive when the CDR3 lacked stop codons and remained in frame with V and J, and all other rearrangements were classified as non-productive. Following IMGT convention, CDR3 was defined as the stretch from the second conserved V-encoded cysteine to the conserved J-encoded phenylalanine. In an earlier analysis of roughly 610 of the donors, sequences lacking an unambiguous match to a single V gene segment were excluded. An earlier analysis of 587 of the donors classified V segments as functional when productive rearrangements were above 56.7% and as segregating when the standard deviation between donors was above 5%. A statistical classification framework was built to diagnose cytomegalovirus status from the catalog of TCR beta chain sequences. A later analysis assigned V and J genes by comparing TCR nucleotide sequences with IMGT/GENE-DB human TR gene sequences. Using the TCRdist pipeline, a later analysis assigned CDR3 sequences along with most-parsimonious VDJ recombination scenarios. A later analysis defined each TCR beta chain by its CDR3 amino acid sequence plus V-gene family, and excluded reads lacking a unique V-gene family. To address suspected cross-contamination and a sequencing artifact, a later analysis removed a few hundred highly shared, low-generation-probability nucleotide sequences. In a later analysis, a clonal expansion index was calculated for each public chain from normalized within-repertoire ranks of inferred template counts. In a later analysis, generation probabilities were computed with a VDJ recombination model fitted to out-of-frame rearrangements, and the resulting probabilities were checked against IGoR. In a later analysis, hypergeometric tests were used to score TCR-TCR, TCR-HLA and TCR-CMV co-occurrence, with a repertoire-size bias correction applied to TCR pairs. To estimate false discovery rates, a later analysis permuted the HLA or CMV assignments 20 times. In a later analysis, co-occurring TCRs were grouped using DBSCAN, and TCRdist sequence similarity was added for clustering within HLA-allele-positive subsets. Repertoires with fewer than 30,000 or more than 120,000 public chains were left out of co-occurrence clustering, as were a handful of repertoires with anomalous nucleotide sharing. The source is immuneACCESS, and TCRdb retained only in-frame sequences with V and J called. Part of the clones is not carried over; for the studies checked, unresolved V genes explain less than half of this, and the remainder is unexplained. V and J calls and clone size are as listed in that table; D and trimming were resolved from the DNA. The sample table contains roughly 150,000 clones; only one count was recorded for under 85% of them. Of the sample, approximately 5.6% is held by the ten largest clones.

The cohort consisted of 600 or so healthy bone marrow donors. All cohort members were sampled while nominally healthy, although unrecorded immune exposures were likely present. The donor tested CMV seropositive, placing the donor among the 289 seropositive members of the cohort. A peripheral blood sample was collected from each donor, and TCR beta sequencing was performed on peripheral blood mononuclear cells. Genomic DNA was extracted from the blood cell samples with the Qiagen DNeasy Blood Extraction Kit. This entry is derived from a study of cytomegalovirus exposure and HLA in healthy donors (dated by TCRdb to 2017 to 2019). About the study as a whole: An earlier analysis of 587 of the donors reported roughly 300 Gb of sequence data and roughly 120 million unique TCR beta sequences obtained from some 200 million T cells. Roughly 320 gigabases of sequencing data and approximately 92 million unique TCR sequences made up an early release that covered approximately 620 HLA-typed donors. The genetic ancestry cluster associated with self-reported Caucasian donors included roughly 84% of the 300 to 450 genotyped donors. The aim of the study was to test whether cataloging public T cell receptors could identify signatures of past pathogen exposure. The study used immunosequencing to profile the T cell repertoires of more than 650 subjects and linked those repertoires to cytomegalovirus serostatus. Besides the first cohort of approximately 670 subjects, a separate validation cohort made up of 95 to 150 different subjects was used. The study combined high-throughput TCR immunosequencing, statistical association of individual TCRs with disease status, and machine learning to predict cytomegalovirus infection status. In a later analysis, previously published TCR beta repertoires from 500 to 750 donors were re-analyzed and high-resolution HLA genotyping was added so that TCR occurrence patterns could be studied. Rather than drawing on any new phenotypic data, the later analysis identified candidate immune exposures from TCR beta sequences and the way those sequences occurred across donors. In an earlier analysis of 550 to 700 of the donors, high-throughput TCR beta sequencing was used to judge whether each TCR beta V gene segment behaved as functional or pseudogenic. Alongside the repertoire data, information on donor age, sex, ethnicity and CMV serostatus was compiled. A later genetic analysis used genome-wide SNP genotypes for about 65% of the roughly 700 donors, treating that subset as a discovery cohort. All discovery cohort repertoires had been generated using a single sequencing platform. Class I and class II HLA loci were covered by the typing at four-digit resolution. The number of donors typed differed by locus, with 629-630 for A, B, C, DRB1 and DQB1, 522 for DQA1, 600 to 610 for DPA1, and around 450 for DPB1. Because of strong linkage in the cohort, four to six DR-DQ haplotypes were treated as single units for association and clustering. On average, around 200,000 unique TCR beta nucleotide sequences were sequenced per donor among some 420 genotyped donors of the cohort, with 15% to 20% of those sequences being non-productive.

Overall study outcomes, separate from this receptor: A further reported finding was that TCR beta sequences accurately predicted the HLA-A and HLA-B alleles for most subjects in the first cohort. A group of highly shared sequence variants was considered likely to be a technical artifact of the sequencing pipeline. A later analysis associated 16,951 TCR beta sequences with specific HLA alleles at a false discovery rate of 0.05. According to a later analysis, parvovirus B19, influenza, CMV and Epstein-Barr virus appeared linked to several top co-occurrence clusters. The authors suggested that the approach could potentially be extended to other disease states and immunological phenotypes. For the cohort, immune exposure information was limited to CMV serostatus. Presence/absence analyses assumed roughly uniform sequencing depth across donors, an assumption that may not hold. Compared with equally common non-associated chains, HLA-associated TCR beta chains in a later analysis were more clonally expanded and had lower generation probabilities. About 17 rarely observed V segments, including chromosome 9 orphons, were excluded from the earlier analysis of about 500 of the donors because counts were too low. A later genetic analysis associated a missense DCLRE1C variant with V-gene and J-gene trimming of TCR beta chains, and an independent cohort replicated the association. Strong co-occurrence of HLA alleles, especially DR and DQ, made assigning TCR associations to individual alleles difficult. In the study, around 160 TCR beta chains were listed as associated with cytomegalovirus. Because HLA typing was unavailable for some donors at each locus, only the typed subset was used in association tests. In a later analysis, the rate of TCR association differed among HLA loci, with DRB1 alleles having the most associated TCRs and HLA-C alleles having the fewest. Linkage disequilibrium might explain the correlated functional status among segregating V segments, but an unknown experimental factor could not be ruled out. In vitro tests confirmed that a few of the cytomegalovirus-associated TCR beta chains recognize cytomegalovirus antigens. Compared with the approximately 600-donor mean, donors in an Asian-associated ancestry cluster had fewer N-insertions in productive TCRs, according to a later genetic analysis. Only TCR beta chains were sequenced in this cohort, and the absence of alpha or paired-chain data limited detectable features. Across donors, most TCR sequences were observed very rarely, whereas some public TCRs were present in many individuals. Because the 87-base-pair reads could not distinguish some IMGT-functional V segments, including TRBV6-2 and TRBV6-3, those segments were excluded. The classifier was reported to diagnose cytomegalovirus status with high specificity and sensitivity in both the original cohort and the validation cohort. An earlier analysis of 587 of the donors showed that most TCR beta V segments appeared in productive rearrangements either about 87% or about 30% of the time, which broadly matched IMGT annotations. In a later analysis, most CMV-associated TCR beta chains were found to appear HLA-restricted, with HLA associations seemingly driven largely by CMV exposure.

The receptor was isolated from a woman younger than 35 in good health and CMV-seropositive. The chain links TRBV6-1 with TRBJ2-7; the D gene is not confidently resolved. Sequencing was carried out using PBMCs. The DNA sequence follows: TGTGCCAGCAGTGAAAAGAGCGCCTACGAGCAGTACTTC. This encodes CASSEKSAYEQYF.